This T cell receptor (beta chain) was recovered during a study of metastatic and nonmetastatic thyroid tumors. TCRdb re-called clones from the PCR reads using MiXCR. The data hold fewer than 30,000 clones, with around 14% observed a single time. This clone occurred many times. No treatment of any kind had been given to any patient before thyroid surgery. This CDR3 spans 17 amino acids. Germline-derived CDR1 and CDR2 are MDHEN and SYDVKM. Losses at the gene ends were 6 bases for V and 1 base for J; bases not matched to a gene: 13. V is TRBV28 and J is TRBJ2-3, with 7 positions matching TRBD2. The source is a female donor with papillary thyroid cancer or a benign thyroid nodule (not recorded which). Some clones in this sample may be carry-over from other donors' samples. The sample consisted of blood. CDR3 region: CASSGLGYSHGTDTQYF. As DNA, the CDR3 is TGTGCCAGCAGCGGACTAGGCTACTCTCACGGCACAGATACGCAGTATTTT.